The clone carrying this TCR beta chain was found once. These data originate in a study of radiation and T cells in renal cell carcinoma. Germline V gene data show CDR1 as SGHTA and CDR2 as FQGNSA. V was trimmed by 5 bases and J by 3 bases, leaving 20 bases between them. CDR3 size: 16 residues. Sequencing used immunoSEQ multiplex PCR; TCRdb keeps in-frame clones, though not all of them. This sample has around 99,000 clones, with approximately 82% found just once. Time point given: blood 4 weeks post-SBRT, at nephrectomy. This sample's treatment: 15 Gy SBRT to primary tumor, nephrectomy 4 weeks later. Nephrectomy followed 15 Gy stereotactic body radiation by 4 weeks.

Material: blood, obtained from a patient whose treatment included radiotherapy and nephrectomy. The chain uses TRBV7-2 and TRBJ2-7; a weak D match, TRBD1 (7 bases). This receptor was obtained from a man in his sixties with renal cell carcinoma. CDR3 in amino acids: CASSPTISGGNYEQYF. In nucleotides, the CDR3 is TGTGCCAGCAGCCCAACAATTTCAGGGGGGAACTACGAGCAGTACTTC.